This is a list of T cell receptor beta chains from one sample in a study of cytomegalovirus exposure and HLA in healthy donors. Clones were sequenced by immunoSEQ multiplex PCR, and TCRdb holds only the in-frame ones, with some missing. The sample shows approximately 250,000 clones, around four fifths of them seen only once. Sample: PBMCs. Source of these receptors: a boy aged 10-17 years in good health and CMV-seronegative. CDR3s include the opening cysteine and the closing phenylalanine or tryptophan. The order of the fields is CDR3 protein, CDR3 DNA, clone size, V gene, D gene, J gene. The D gene is left open where the match is weak. Clone size is shown for a subset of rows, as once, few, many or a class of expanded clone.

CASSLSLGRGRGEQYF TGTGCCAGCAGCTTGTCTCTCGGGCGGGGACGCGGAGAGCAGTACTTC NA TRBV5-8 NA TRBJ2-5
CASSLPGQGFGYTF TGTGCCAGCAGTTTACCGGGACAGGGGTTTGGCTACACCTTC NA TRBV7-9 TRBD1 TRBJ1-2
CASSLDPSIQTQYF TGCGCCAGCAGCTTGGACCCTAGCATCCAGACCCAGTACTTC NA TRBV5-1 NA TRBJ2-5
CASSSTFLSYGYTF TGTGCCAGCAGCAGTACGTTTCTAAGCTATGGCTACACCTTC NA TRBV13 NA TRBJ1-2
CSPGHNYGYTF TGCAGCCCGGGACACAACTATGGCTACACCTTC few TRBV29-1 NA TRBJ1-2
CATSRDLASGLVDEQYF TGTGCCACCAGCAGAGATCTGGCTAGCGGGCTTGTCGACGAGCAGTACTTC few TRBV15 TRBD2 TRBJ2-7
CASSLRGLITGELFF TGTGCCAGCAGCCTGCGGGGTTTGATCACCGGGGAGCTGTTTTTT once TRBV13 NA TRBJ2-2
CASSLVSTDNNEQFF TGTGCCAGCAGCTTAGTTAGCACCGATAATAATGAGCAGTTCTTC NA TRBV7-8 NA TRBJ2-1
CASGQRAGWSDTQYF TGTGCCAGCGGTCAACGGGCGGGATGGTCAGATACGCAGTATTTT NA TRBV6-5 NA TRBJ2-3
CASSLEAEDTQYF TGCGCCAGCAGCTTGGAAGCGGAAGATACGCAGTATTTT NA TRBV5-1 NA TRBJ2-3
CASTGQGRNQPQHF TGTGCCAGCACGGGACAGGGTCGTAATCAGCCCCAGCATTTT NA TRBV6-6 TRBD1 TRBJ1-5
CASSTQGSEAFF TGTGCCAGCAGCACCCAGGGGTCTGAAGCTTTCTTT NA TRBV9 NA TRBJ1-1
CASKFGTSDYGYTF TGTGCCAGTAAATTCGGGACATCTGACTATGGCTACACCTTC NA TRBV19 NA TRBJ1-2
CASSLGLNRETNEKLFF TGTGCCAGCAGCTTAGGCCTTAACAGGGAAACTAATGAAAAACTGTTTTTT NA TRBV11-2 NA TRBJ1-4
CASYRGDYGYTF TGTGCCAGCTACCGCGGAGACTATGGCTACACCTTC few TRBV27 NA TRBJ1-2
CASSPRENYGYTF TGTGCCAGCAGCCCGAGGGAGAACTATGGCTACACCTTC few TRBV7-6 NA TRBJ1-2
CASSMRENYGYTF TGTGCCAGTAGTATGAGAGAAAACTATGGCTACACCTTC NA TRBV19 NA TRBJ1-2
CAIKGAGLAGTSSYNEQFF TGTGCCATCAAAGGCGCGGGACTAGCGGGGACGAGCTCCTACAATGAGCAGTTCTTC NA TRBV10-3 TRBD2 TRBJ2-1
CASRDRATREEKLFF TGTGCCAGCAGGGACCGGGCCACGCGGGAGGAAAAACTGTTTTTT NA TRBV6-1 NA TRBJ1-4
CASSARPGQGYEQYF TGTGCCAGCAGCGCCAGACCGGGACAGGGTTACGAGCAGTACTTC NA TRBV9 TRBD1 TRBJ2-7
CASRDREADGYTF TGTGCCAGCCGGGACAGGGAGGCCGATGGCTACACCTTC once TRBV19 TRBD1 TRBJ1-2
CASSWLDRDSYEQYF TGTGCCAGCAGCTGGTTGGATCGGGACTCCTACGAGCAGTACTTC NA TRBV5-6 NA TRBJ2-7
CASLSPGTANYGYTF TGTGCCAGCCTATCACCCGGGACAGCAAACTATGGCTACACCTTC NA TRBV6-1 TRBD1 TRBJ1-2
CASSVGGQGYEQYF TGTGCCAGCAGCGTAGGGGGGCAAGGCTACGAGCAGTACTTC NA TRBV9 NA TRBJ2-7
CSGGTSGFSQQYF TGCAGCGGTGGGACTAGCGGGTTCTCCCAGCAGTACTTC NA TRBV29-1 TRBD2 TRBJ2-5